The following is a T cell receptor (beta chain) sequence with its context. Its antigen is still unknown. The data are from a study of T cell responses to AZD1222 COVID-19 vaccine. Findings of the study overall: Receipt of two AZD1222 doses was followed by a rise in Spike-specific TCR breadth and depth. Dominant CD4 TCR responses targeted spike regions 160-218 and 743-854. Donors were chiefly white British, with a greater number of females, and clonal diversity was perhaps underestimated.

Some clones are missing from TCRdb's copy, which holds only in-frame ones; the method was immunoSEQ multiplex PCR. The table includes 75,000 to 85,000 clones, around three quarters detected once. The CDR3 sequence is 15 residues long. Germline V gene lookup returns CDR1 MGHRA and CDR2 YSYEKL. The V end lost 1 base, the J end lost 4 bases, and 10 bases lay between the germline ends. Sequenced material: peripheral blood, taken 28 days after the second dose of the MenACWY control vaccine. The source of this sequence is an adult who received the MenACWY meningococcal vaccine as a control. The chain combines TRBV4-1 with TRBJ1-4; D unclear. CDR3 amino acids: CASSQGVGDNEKLFF. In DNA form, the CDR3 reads TGCGCCAGCAGCCAAGGGGTTGGGGATAATGAAAAACTGTTTTTT.